Presented here are 7 T cell receptor beta chains from one specimen sequenced in a study of read filtering for tumor transcriptome and immune sequencing. This library used roughly 400 ng RNA and molecular barcoded adaptors spanning alpha/delta and beta/gamma chains. TCRdb redid the calling of the reads with MiXCR, one entry per CDR3 protein. There are 35,000 to 40,000 distinct CDR3 sequences in the sample; roughly 15% occur only once, and 27% lies in the top ten. Sequencing input: a population of CD138-negative cells sorted from bone marrow. All receptors come from a donor older than 35 with multiple myeloma.

This clonotype has a count of ten or more. This chain uses TRBV15 with TRBJ2-4, with D possibly being TRBD1 or TRBD2 (5 bases each). Germline values: CDR1 LNHNV, CDR2 YYDKDF (reference sequence). The CDR3 loop spans 17 amino acids. V lost 0 bases, J lost 7 bases, and 19 bases lay in between. In DNA form, the CDR3 reads TGTGCCACCAGCAGAGATGGGGGTCCTAGCAGTCCCAACATTCAGTACTTC. Amino acids: CATSRDGGPSSPNIQYF.

Turning to this clonotype: The conserved phenylalanine or tryptophan is not found at the CDR3 terminus, so this likely reflects a read error. V gene TRBV29-1 combines with J gene TRBJ2-3, with 10 positions matching TRBD1. Germline V gene data show CDR1 as SQVTM and CDR2 as ANQGSEA. V dropped 5 bases and J dropped 1; count of bases not matched to a gene: 3. The CDR3 is 14 residues long. CDR3 nucleotides: TGCAGCGTTTGGGACAGGGGAGGCACAGATACGCAGTATCTT. Translated: CSVWDRGGTDTQYL.

Comments on this clonotype: A much larger clone lies a single base off, so this may be a read error. The rearrangement uses TRBV12-3 or TRBV12-4 and TRBJ1-1; D unresolved. This CDR3 is built from 12 residues. V was cut by 8 bases and J by 8 bases, with 15 bases left in between. CDR3: CASAMLLREAFF. CDR3 in DNA: TGTGCCAGCGCCATGCTCCTGAGGGAAGCTTTCTTT.

This clonotype was detected many times. The V and J genes are TRBV12-3 or TRBV12-4 and TRBJ1-5; 8 nucleotides agree with TRBD1. This CDR3 is 16 amino acids long. V was pared by 4 bases and J by 3 bases, with 8 bases of the junction left unmatched. CDR3 amino acids: CASSSTGTGNNQPQHF. CDR3 nucleotides: TGTGCCAGCAGTTCGACCGGGACAGGAAACAATCAGCCCCAGCATTTT.

This clonotype was observed many times. V is TRBV7-6 and J is TRBJ2-3; the match to TRBD1 covers 7 bases. J was trimmed by 2 bases and V by 3 bases; bases with no gene match: 11. The CDR3 consists of 17 residues. Germline assignment: CDR1 SGHVS and CDR2 FNYEAQ. This CDR3 is CASSFDGTALSTDTQYF. The CDR3 nucleotides are TGTGCCAGCAGCTTCGATGGGACAGCTTTATCCACAGATACGCAGTATTTT.

This clonotype has a count of ten or more. The chain joins TRBV20-1 to TRBJ2-1; the match to TRBD2 covers 10 bases. Trimming at V came to 3 bases and at J to 10 bases, leaving 24 bases not matched to a gene. This CDR3 comprises 19 residues. Germline V gene lookup returns CDR1 DFQATT and CDR2 SNEGSKA (reference sequence). CDR3 amino acids: CSARGGGMSSGSQDNEQFF. The DNA of the CDR3 is TGCAGTGCTAGGGGAGGGGGAATGTCTAGCGGGAGCCAGGATAACGAGCAGTTCTTC.

This clonotype has at least ten counts. V gene TRBV6-5 combines with J gene TRBJ1-5; no clear D. Trimming removed 6 bases from V and 6 bases from J, with 18 bases in between. Germline CDR1 reads MNHEY; CDR2 reads SVGAGI. The CDR3 has 15 residues. The CDR3 loop is CASSPGRREVQPQHF. The CDR3, as DNA: TGTGCCAGCAGCCCCGGGAGACGGGAGGTTCAGCCCCAGCATTTT.